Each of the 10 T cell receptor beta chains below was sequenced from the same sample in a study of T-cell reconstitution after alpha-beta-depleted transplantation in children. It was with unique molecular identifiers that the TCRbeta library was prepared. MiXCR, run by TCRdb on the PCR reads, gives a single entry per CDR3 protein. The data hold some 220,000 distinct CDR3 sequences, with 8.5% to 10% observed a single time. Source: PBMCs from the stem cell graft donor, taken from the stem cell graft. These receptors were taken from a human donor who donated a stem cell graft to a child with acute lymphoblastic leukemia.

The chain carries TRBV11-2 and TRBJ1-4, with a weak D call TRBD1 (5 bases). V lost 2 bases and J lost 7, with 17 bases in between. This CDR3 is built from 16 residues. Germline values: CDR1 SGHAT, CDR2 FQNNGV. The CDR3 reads CASSLREGAIPEKLFF. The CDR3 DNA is TGTGCCAGCAGCTTAAGGGAAGGGGCGATACCTGAAAAACTGTTTTTT.

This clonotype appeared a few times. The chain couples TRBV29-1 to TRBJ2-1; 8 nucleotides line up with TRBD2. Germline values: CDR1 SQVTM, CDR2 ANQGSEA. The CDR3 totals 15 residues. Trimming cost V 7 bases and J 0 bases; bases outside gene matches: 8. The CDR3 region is CSAGIGGGSYNEQFF. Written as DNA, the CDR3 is TGCAGCGCCGGAATCGGGGGGGGCTCCTACAATGAGCAGTTCTTC.

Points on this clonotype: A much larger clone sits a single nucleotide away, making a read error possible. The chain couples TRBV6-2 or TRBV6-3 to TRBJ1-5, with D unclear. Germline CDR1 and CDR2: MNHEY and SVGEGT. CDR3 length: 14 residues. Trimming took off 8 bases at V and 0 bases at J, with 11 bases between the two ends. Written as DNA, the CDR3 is TGTGCCAGCGAAACCGCGAATAGCAATCAGCCCCAGCATTTT. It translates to CASETANSNQPQHF.

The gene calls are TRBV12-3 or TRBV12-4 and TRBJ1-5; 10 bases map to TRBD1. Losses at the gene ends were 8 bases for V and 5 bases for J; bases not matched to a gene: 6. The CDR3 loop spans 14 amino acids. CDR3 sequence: CASQRDRGHQPQHF. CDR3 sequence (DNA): TGTGCCAGCCAACGGGACAGGGGACATCAGCCCCAGCATTTT.

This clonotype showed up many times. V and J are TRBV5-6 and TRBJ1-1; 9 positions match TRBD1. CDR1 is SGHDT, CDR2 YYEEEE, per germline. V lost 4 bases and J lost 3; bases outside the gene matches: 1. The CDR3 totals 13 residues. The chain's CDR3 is CASSGQGYTEAFF. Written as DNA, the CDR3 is TGTGCCAGCAGCGGACAGGGGTACACTGAAGCTTTCTTT.

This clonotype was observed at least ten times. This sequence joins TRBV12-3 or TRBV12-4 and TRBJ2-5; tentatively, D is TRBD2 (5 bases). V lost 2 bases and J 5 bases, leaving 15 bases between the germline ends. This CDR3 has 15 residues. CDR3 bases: TGTGCCAGCAGTTTAAGTGCGTCTAGCTATGAGACCCAGTACTTC. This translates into CASSLSASSYETQYF.

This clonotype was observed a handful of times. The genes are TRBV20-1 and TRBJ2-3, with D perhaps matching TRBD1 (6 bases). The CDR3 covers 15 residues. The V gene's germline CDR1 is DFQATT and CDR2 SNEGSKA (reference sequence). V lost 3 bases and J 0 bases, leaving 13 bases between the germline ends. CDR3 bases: TGCAGTGCTAGGGATCTCGGACAGAGCACAGATACGCAGTATTTT. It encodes CSARDLGQSTDTQYF.

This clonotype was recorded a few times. CDR3 protein: CASSQDRRQPQHF. In DNA, the CDR3 is TGTGCCAGCAGCCAAGACCGACGACAGCCCCAGCATTTT. The chain joins TRBV3-1 to TRBJ1-5; D ambiguous. CDR3 length: 13 residues. Trimming shortened V by 0 bases and J by 7 bases, and 7 bases separated the two germline ends. CDR1 and CDR2 (germline): LGHDT, YNNKEL (reference sequence). Looking up the rest from reference TRBV3-1 and TRBJ1-5 gives the full variable domain: DTAVSQTPKYLVTQMGNDKSIKCEQNLGHDTMYWYKQDSKKFLKIMFSYNNKELIINETVPNRFSPKSPDKAHLNLHINSLELGDSAVYFCASSQDRRQPQHFGDGTRLSIL.

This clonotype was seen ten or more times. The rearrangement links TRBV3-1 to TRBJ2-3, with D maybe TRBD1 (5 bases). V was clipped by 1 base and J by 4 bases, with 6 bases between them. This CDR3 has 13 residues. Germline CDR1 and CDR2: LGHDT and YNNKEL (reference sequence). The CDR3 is CASSQVGPDTQYF. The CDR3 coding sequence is TGTGCCAGCAGCCAAGTGGGGCCAGATACGCAGTATTTT.

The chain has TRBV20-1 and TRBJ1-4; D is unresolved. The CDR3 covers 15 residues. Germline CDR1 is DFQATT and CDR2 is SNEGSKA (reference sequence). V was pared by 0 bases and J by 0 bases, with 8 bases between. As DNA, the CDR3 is TGCAGTGCTAGAGATTTGAAGACAACTAATGAAAAACTGTTTTTT. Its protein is CSARDLKTTNEKLFF.